The 32 T cell receptor beta chains listed next were all sequenced from one sample in a study of T cell responses to AZD1222 COVID-19 vaccine. The method was immunoSEQ multiplex PCR; TCRdb's version includes in-frame clones alone and lacks a portion of them. The table has 150,000 to 200,000 clones, 92% seen once. The sample consisted of peripheral blood, taken 28 days after the second AZD1222 dose. These receptors came from an adult who received the AZD1222 COVID-19 vaccine.

The CDR3 DNA reads as TGTGCCAGCTCACCATCGGGACGTCCAAACTATGGCTACACCTTC. Translation: CASSPSGRPNYGYTF. This chain links TRBV18 with TRBJ1-2, with D possibly TRBD1 on 5 matching bases. The CDR3 is 15 amino acids. CDR1 is KGHSH and CDR2 is LQKENI in the germline V gene. V lost 2 bases and J lost 2, with 12 bases in between.

This chain links TRBV7-2 with TRBJ2-5; 8 bases match TRBD2. The CDR3 spans 15 residues. Germline CDR1 reads SGHTA; CDR2 reads FQGNSA. V shed 1 base, J shed 4 bases, and the junction held 5 bases outside the gene matches. The CDR3 sequence: CASSLEGTRGETQYF. CDR3 coding DNA: TGTGCCAGCAGCTTAGAAGGGACTAGAGGAGAGACCCAGTACTTC.

This sequence joins TRBV18 and TRBJ1-2, with no clear D. Germline CDR1 is KGHSH and CDR2 is LQKENI. This CDR3 comprises 17 residues. The V gene lost 6 bases and the J gene lost 0 bases, with 20 bases spanning the gap. Written as DNA, the CDR3 is TGTGCCAGCTCGAGCCGGGTCTCGAGGAATACTAACTATGGCTACACCTTC. Protein sequence: CASSSRVSRNTNYGYTF.

The chain carries TRBV6-5 and TRBJ1-2, with no clear D. The CDR3 totals 13 residues. Trimming stripped 5 bases from V and 0 bases from J, with 7 bases between. CDR1 and CDR2 from the germline V gene are MNHEY and SVGAGI. The CDR3 protein is CASSRVSNYGYTF. The CDR3 DNA reads as TGTGCCAGCAGTAGGGTTTCTAACTATGGCTACACCTTC.

V gene TRBV5-5 combines with J gene TRBJ2-3; the D is unclear. V dropped 0 bases and J dropped 1 base, with 9 bases sitting between them. The CDR3 loop spans 15 amino acids. Germline V CDR1 and CDR2: SGHKS, YYEKEE (reference sequence). The CDR3 nucleotides are TGTGCCAGCAGCTTGGTCCTGGCGGGCACAGATACGCAGTATTTT. As protein: CASSLVLAGTDTQYF.

This chain links TRBV29-1 with TRBJ1-5; D gene uncertain. The CDR3 is 13 amino acids. With 2 bases removed from V and 9 bases from J, the gap between germline ends came to 14 bases. Per germline, CDR1 SQVTM and CDR2 ANQGSEA. DNA of the CDR3: TGCAGCGTTGAATGGACCGAGCGAGGGCCCCAGCATTTT. Encoded protein: CSVEWTERGPQHF.

The chain links TRBV19 to TRBJ2-3; 9 bases are a match to TRBD2. Trimming cost V 4 bases and J 3 bases; bases outside gene matches: 5. CDR3 length equals 15 residues. CDR1 is LNHDA, CDR2 SQIVND, per germline (reference sequence). The CDR3 spells CASSTGLALTDTQYF. Here the CDR3 DNA reads TGTGCCAGTAGTACCGGACTAGCGCTTACAGATACGCAGTATTTT.

V usage is TRBV6-1 and J usage is TRBJ1-6; 7 nucleotides agree with TRBD1. Germline CDR1 reads MNHNS; CDR2 reads SASEGT. Germline trimming cut 0 bases from V and 6 bases from J; bases unmatched to any gene: 5. The CDR3 contains 16 residues. CDR3 nucleotides: TGTGCCAGCAGTGAAGCGGTCACAGGGGCTAATTCACCCCTCCACTTT. The encoded protein is CASSEAVTGANSPLHF.

The rearrangement links TRBV19 to TRBJ2-7; D gene unclear. The CDR3 loop spans 12 amino acids. V was trimmed by 6 bases and J by 6 bases, leaving 12 bases between them. The V gene's germline CDR1 is LNHDA and CDR2 SQIVND (reference sequence). Here the CDR3 reads CASRKTGGEQYF. The DNA for the CDR3 is TGTGCCAGTAGGAAGACCGGTGGCGAGCAGTACTTC.

The V gene is TRBV7-9, the J gene TRBJ1-2; no definite D call. V was clipped by 5 bases and J by 0 bases, with 16 bases between them. Looked up from germline, CDR1 is SEHNR and CDR2 is FQNEAQ (reference sequence). The CDR3 contains 16 residues. The DNA for the CDR3 is TGTGCCAGCAGCCCCGAGGGCGGGGTAGCTAACTATGGCTACACCTTC. Residues: CASSPEGGVANYGYTF.

CDR3 loop: CASSLDGFRDQPQHF. Written as DNA, the CDR3 is TGTGCCAGCAGCTTGGACGGATTCAGAGATCAGCCCCAGCATTTT. This chain links TRBV5-6 with TRBJ1-5; D not certain. The germline CDR1 and CDR2 sequences are SGHDT and YYEEEE. The germline V and J ends were trimmed by 0 bases and 5 bases, with 12 bases remaining between them. CDR3 size: 15 residues.

The rearrangement uses TRBV5-1 and TRBJ1-1; 10 nucleotides agree with TRBD1. CDR1 and CDR2 from the germline V gene are SGHRS and YFSETQ. V lost 4 bases, J lost 7 bases, and 4 bases stayed unmatched. This CDR3 has 13 amino acids. CDR3 in amino acids: CASSGRDRGEAFF. CDR3 in DNA: TGCGCCAGCAGCGGCCGGGACAGGGGTGAAGCTTTCTTT.

This sequence joins TRBV7-2 and TRBJ2-1; D possibly corresponds to TRBD1 (6 bases). The length of the CDR3 is 13 residues. V was cut by 5 bases and J by 4 bases, with 9 bases left in between. Germline V gene sequence: CDR1 SGHTA, CDR2 FQGNSA. CDR3 DNA sequence: TGTGCCAGCAGCGAAGGACAGTACAATGAGCAGTTCTTC. Protein sequence: CASSEGQYNEQFF.

The CDR3 DNA reads as TGCGCCAGCAGCATTCTCGGGACAAACTCTGGAAACACCATATATTTT. Its protein product is CASSILGTNSGNTIYF. This rearrangement joins TRBV5-1 to TRBJ1-3; the D gene is possibly TRBD1 (6 bases). The CDR3 extends over 16 amino acids. V was trimmed by 4 bases and J by 0 bases, leaving 14 bases between them. Germline values: CDR1 SGHRS, CDR2 YFSETQ.

This clone was seen just once. V is TRBV9 and J is TRBJ1-3, with a tentative D call TRBD1 (5 bases). Per the germline V gene, CDR1 is SGDLS and CDR2 is YYNGEE. The CDR3 sequence is 14 residues long. V was clipped by 0 bases and J by 7 bases, with 11 bases between them. This CDR3 is CASSVAGIANTIYF. DNA of the CDR3: TGTGCCAGCAGCGTAGCAGGGATTGCCAACACCATATATTTT. The variable domain in full, with the rest retrieved from reference TRBV9 and TRBJ1-3, is DSGVTQTPKHLITATGQRVTLRCSPRSGDLSVYWYQQSLDQGLQFLIQYYNGEERAKGNILERFSAQQFPDLHSELNLSSLELGDSALYFCASSVAGIANTIYFGEGSWLTVV.

The V call is TRBV6-6, the J call TRBJ1-5; tentatively, D is TRBD1 (5 bases). V lost 4 bases and J 7 bases, leaving 17 bases between the germline ends. The CDR3 contains 15 residues. Germline lookup yields CDR1 MNHNY and CDR2 SVGAGI (reference sequence). CDR3 region: CASSLGGGAIQPQHF. The CDR3 DNA sequence: TGTGCCAGCAGTTTGGGCGGCGGGGCAATACAGCCCCAGCATTTT.

This clone was found once. V is TRBV29-1 and J is TRBJ1-1; TRBD1 might be the D (6 bases). Germline CDR1 is SQVTM and CDR2 is ANQGSEA. V was clipped by 7 bases and J by 1 base, with 16 bases between them. This CDR3 has 14 amino acids. The CDR3 sequence is CSAEMGHGNTEAFF. The DNA for the CDR3 is TGCAGCGCGGAAATGGGACACGGGAACACTGAAGCTTTCTTT.

Here the CDR3 reads CASSVYSGPEGYTF. In DNA, the CDR3 is TGTGCCAGCAGCGTATACAGCGGGCCGGAAGGCTACACCTTC. V usage is TRBV9 and J usage is TRBJ1-2; D is undetermined. The germline V gene has CDR1 SGDLS and CDR2 YYNGEE. The CDR3 totals 14 residues. The ends were cut back, 1 base at V and 8 bases at J, with 15 bases in the middle.

This clone showed up just a few times. The rearrangement joins TRBV2 to TRBJ2-7; TRBD1 matches 11 bases. After removal of 6 bases from V and 7 bases from J, the junction contained 8 bases not matched to a gene. The CDR3 sequence is 14 residues long. Germline V gene lookup returns CDR1 SNHLY and CDR2 FYNNEI. The CDR3 nucleotides are TGTGCCAGCAGCCCCGGGACAGGGGGGCGGGAGCAGTACTTC. This translates into CASSPGTGGREQYF.

The chain recombines TRBV6-5 with TRBJ1-6, with D possibly TRBD1 on 5 matching bases. Per the germline V gene, CDR1 is MNHEY and CDR2 is SVGAGI. The CDR3 is made up of 15 amino acids. V gave up 5 bases and J gave up 7 bases, with 15 bases separating them. The CDR3 DNA is TGTGCCAGCAGTCCCCGACAGCCTGTAAATTCACCCCTCCACTTT. Amino acid sequence: CASSPRQPVNSPLHF.

This chain links TRBV6-5 with TRBJ1-4; 8 bases agree with TRBD1. This CDR3 spans 14 amino acids. Germline CDR1 is MNHEY and CDR2 is SVGAGI. The V segment lost 5 bases and the J segment 2 bases; nucleotides outside the gene matches: 1. The CDR3 DNA reads as TGTGCCAGCAGTACAGGGGGGACTAATGAAAAACTGTTTTTT. Translating gives CASSTGGTNEKLFF.

The J gene is TRBJ2-1, the V gene TRBV29-1; TRBD2 aligns across 9 bases. Trimming at V came to 6 bases and at J to 4 bases, leaving 10 bases not matched to a gene. CDR1 and CDR2 from the germline V gene are SQVTM and ANQGSEA. The CDR3 contains 15 residues. The CDR3 loop reads CSVPGGGGTYNEQFF. As DNA, the CDR3 is TGCAGCGTGCCCGGCGGGGGGGGCACTTACAATGAGCAGTTCTTC.

As to this clone: Germline and junction disagree at one end, which may indicate a read error. This rearrangement joins TRBV12-3 or TRBV12-4 to TRBJ1-2, with unresolved D. This CDR3 has 11 amino acids. The CDR3 nucleotides are TGTGCCACCCGCCGAGTGGGAAGTAACCATTTC. It codes for CATRRVGSNHF.

The gene calls are TRBV3-1 (or the pseudogene TRBV3-2) and TRBJ1-4; TRBD1 matches at 7 bases. Looked up from germline, CDR1 is LGHDT and CDR2 is YNNKEL (reference sequence). The CDR3 spans 14 residues. With V trimmed by 1 base and J by 7 bases, 3 bases remained unmatched. In DNA form, the CDR3 reads TGTGCCAGCAGCCAAGGGGGGACAGTTGAAAAACTGTTTTTT. As protein: CASSQGGTVEKLFF.

V usage is TRBV12-3 or TRBV12-4 and J usage is TRBJ1-2, with TRBD1 as a possible D gene (6 bases). This CDR3 region has 12 residues. The V end was cut by 3 bases, the J end by 8 bases, with 10 bases between. CDR3 amino acids: CASSFTGYGYTF. The CDR3, as DNA: TGTGCCAGCAGTTTTACAGGGTACGGCTACACCTTC.

CDR3: CASSGGPSGETQYF. In DNA form, the CDR3 reads TGTGCCAGCAGCGGGGGACCATCGGGGGAGACCCAGTACTTC. This chain links TRBV5-4 with TRBJ2-5; D possibly uses TRBD1 or TRBD2 (5 bases each). The CDR3 loop spans 14 amino acids. Trimming took off 4 bases at V and 5 bases at J, with 15 bases between the two ends. Germline CDR1 SGHNT, CDR2 YYREEE (reference sequence).

The chain combines TRBV5-6 with TRBJ2-7; 7 nucleotides match TRBD1. Germline V gene sequence: CDR1 SGHDT, CDR2 YYEEEE. CDR3 length: 14 residues. V trimming: 4 bases; J trimming: 2 bases; junction bases outside the gene matches: 6. The CDR3 DNA reads as TGTGCCAGCAGCGCTAGACAGGGAACCTACGAGCAGTACTTC. It specifies CASSARQGTYEQYF.

The chain combines TRBV12-3 or TRBV12-4 with TRBJ2-7; D remains ambiguous. This CDR3 region has 13 residues. V lost 5 bases and J lost 3, with 11 bases in between. The CDR3 bases are TGTGCCAGCAGTAGACATACTCTCTACGAGCAGTACTTC. Translated, it gives CASSRHTLYEQYF.

The chain uses TRBV11-2 and TRBJ1-2; D may be TRBD1 (5 bases). V was shortened by 5 bases and J by 6 bases, with 16 bases between the two germline ends. Germline V lookup: CDR1 SGHAT, CDR2 FQNNGV. The length of the CDR3 is 14 residues. The CDR3 here is CASSPTGTNNGYTF. The CDR3 bases are TGTGCCAGCAGCCCTACCGGGACGAACAATGGCTACACCTTC.

This chain links TRBV2 with TRBJ1-4; D remains ambiguous. The CDR3 has 11 amino acids. The V gene lost 8 bases and the J gene lost 5 bases, with 6 bases spanning the gap. CDR1 and CDR2 (germline): SNHLY, FYNNEI. The CDR3 reads CASRRNEKLFF. DNA for the CDR3: TGTGCCAGCCGGAGAAATGAAAAACTGTTTTTT.

The genes are TRBV6-5 and TRBJ1-5; D gene uncertain. The CDR3 covers 11 residues. Trimming cost V 8 bases and J 2 bases, with 4 bases left between them. Germline loops: CDR1 MNHEY, CDR2 SVGAGI. In DNA, the CDR3 is TGTGCCAGCGGCCGCAATCAGCCCCAGCATTTT. Translating it yields CASGRNQPQHF.

The chain joins TRBV7-9 to TRBJ1-1; D gene uncertain. The germline CDR1 and CDR2 sequences are SEHNR and FQNEAQ (reference sequence). Trimming took off 0 bases at V and 7 bases at J, with 6 bases between the two ends. CDR3 length equals 12 residues. The CDR3 coding sequence is TGTGCCAGCAGCTTAGCGCCAGGTGAAGCTTTCTTT. It encodes CASSLAPGEAFF.